The T cell receptor (beta chain) under discussion was sequenced for a study of shared clonotypes between healthy human individuals. Regarding the study as a whole: Only blood underwent sampling, and tissue repertoires likely differ. The study found lower generation probabilities in non-shared clonotypes than in those shared by all four donors. The naive CD4 repertoires of several donors were compared, and around 5% of clonotypes were shared.

This table comes from immunoSEQ multiplex PCR, and its TCRdb copy is limited to in-frame clones, with some not included. The table lists about 2 million clones, roughly 96% of them singletons, with 0.13% in the top ten. A remark on this clone: Its antigen is currently unknown.

Splitting the CD4+ cells yielded a CD45RA+ naive subset and a CD45RA-negative memory subset. The source is a man in his late teens or twenties in good health. The sequenced material came from naive CD4+ T cells sorted from blood. Subset: CD45RA+ positively selected.

The CDR3 sequence: CASSPEQGAVEKLFF. As DNA, the CDR3 is TGTGCCAGCAGCCCAGAACAGGGGGCGGTGGAAAAACTGTTTTTT. V and J are TRBV9 and TRBJ1-4; TRBD1 agrees at 9 bases. Germline V gene lookup returns CDR1 SGDLS and CDR2 YYNGEE. V lost 4 bases to trimming and J lost 8 bases; unmatched junction nucleotides: 9. The CDR3 has 15 amino acids.